The 6 T cell receptor beta chains in this list originate from one sample, sequenced in a study of T cell responses to AZD1222 COVID-19 vaccine. Measured with immunoSEQ multiplex PCR; TCRdb has only the in-frame clones, and not every one. The data contain some 120,000 clones, roughly 90% of them seen just once; the ten biggest clones take up 0.9% to 1.2%. This specimen was peripheral blood, taken on day 0 of AZD1222 vaccination. The source is an adult in good health.

The chain recombines TRBV28 with TRBJ2-7; 9 bases line up with TRBD1. Germline V CDR1 and CDR2: MDHEN, SYDVKM. V was pared by 6 bases and J by 4 bases, with 10 bases of the junction left unmatched. The CDR3 extends over 15 amino acids. DNA of the CDR3: TGTGCCAGCAGACGCCGGGACAGGGAATATTACGAGCAGTACTTC. Translating gives CASRRRDREYYEQYF. The full variable domain, its missing parts supplied by reference TRBV28 and TRBJ2-7, is DVKVTQSSRYLVKRTGEKVFLECVQDMDHENMFWYRQDPGLGLRLIYFSYDVKMKEKGDIPEGYSVSREKKERFSLILESASTNQTSMYLCASRRRDREYYEQYFGPGTRLTVT.

J is TRBJ2-1 and V is TRBV30; the D is unclear. Germline V lookup: CDR1 GTSNPN, CDR2 SVGIG (reference sequence). V lost 2 bases to trimming and J lost 8 bases, with 10 bases between them. The CDR3 spans 12 residues. The CDR3 DNA sequence: TGTGCCTGGAGTCAGGATTACGATGAGCAGTTCTTC. Amino acids: CAWSQDYDEQFF.

A single count supports this clone. The rearrangement links TRBV5-6 to TRBJ1-4; 7 nucleotides line up with TRBD1. The germline CDR1 and CDR2 sequences are SGHDT and YYEEEE. This CDR3 region has 14 residues. V dropped 4 bases and J dropped 8; count of bases not matched to a gene: 8. CDR3 nucleotide sequence: TGTGCCAGCAGCGGAGACAGGGCGCGGGAAAAACTGTTTTTT. Its translation: CASSGDRAREKLFF.

The chain links TRBV19 to TRBJ1-1; D is ambiguous. Germline V gives CDR1 LNHDA, CDR2 SQIVND (reference sequence). The germline V and J ends were trimmed by 5 bases and 3 bases, with 10 bases remaining between them. The CDR3 sequence is 13 residues long. The CDR3 spells CASSYRMDTEAFF. CDR3 DNA sequence: TGTGCCAGTAGTTACCGCATGGACACTGAAGCTTTCTTT.

The chain carries TRBV6-5 and TRBJ1-2, with D perhaps matching TRBD1 (5 bases). This CDR3 comprises 15 residues. Germline assignment: CDR1 MNHEY and CDR2 SVGAGI. V lost 9 bases, J lost 2 bases, and 19 bases lay in between. The CDR3 DNA is TGTGCCAGTAATCGCCCTGGGACTGCGAACTATGGCTACACCTTC. This sequence encodes CASNRPGTANYGYTF.

The V and J genes are TRBV19 and TRBJ2-5; 10 bases agree with TRBD1. This CDR3 is 15 amino acids long. CDR1 and CDR2 from the germline V gene are LNHDA and SQIVND (reference sequence). V lost 4 bases, J lost 4 bases, and 6 bases stayed unmatched. This CDR3 reads CASSTARDRGETQYF. CDR3 sequence (DNA): TGTGCCAGTAGTACCGCCCGGGACAGGGGAGAGACCCAGTACTTC.